The next 15 T cell receptor beta chains were all read from a single sample in a study of patients and donors after allogeneic stem cell transplantation. TCRdb itself ran the RT-PCR reads through MiXCR, one entry per CDR3 protein. Found here are approximately 170,000 distinct CDR3 sequences, 30% of them singletons; the top ten hold 3.2%. Sample: blood, either unsorted or a sorted T cell fraction (not recorded which). These receptors were collected from a human donor who was either an allogeneic HSCT recipient or a stem cell or donor lymphocyte infusion donor (not recorded which). It is not recorded whose cells these are; they may come from a transplant donor.

V usage is TRBV20-1 and J usage is TRBJ2-1; possible D gene TRBD2, 6 bases. Germline V gene lookup returns CDR1 DFQATT and CDR2 SNEGSKA (reference sequence). The CDR3 spans 13 residues. V was pared by 1 base and J by 4 bases, with 8 bases between. CDR3 region: CSARVGGYNEQFF. The CDR3 nucleotides read TGCAGTGCTAGAGTTGGAGGGTACAATGAGCAGTTCTTC.

This clonotype was counted between two and nine times. V is TRBV20-1 and J is TRBJ1-5; TRBD1 is a possible D gene (5 bases). Looked up from germline, CDR1 is DFQATT and CDR2 is SNEGSKA (reference sequence). This CDR3 has 12 amino acids. With 5 bases removed from V and 6 bases from J, the gap between germline ends came to 11 bases. CDR3 amino acids: CSAGRESQPQHF. In DNA, the CDR3 is TGCAGTGCTGGCAGGGAATCTCAGCCCCAGCATTTT.

This chain joins TRBV7-9 and TRBJ2-7; D perhaps matches TRBD2 (6 bases). The CDR3 spans 14 residues. The ends were cut back, 0 bases at V and 7 bases at J, with 13 bases in the middle. The germline V gene encodes CDR1 SEHNR and CDR2 FQNEAQ (reference sequence). Written as DNA, the CDR3 is TGTGCCAGCAGCTTAGCTGGCTTTGGGGGGGAGCAGTACTTC. Translating it yields CASSLAGFGGEQYF.

This clonotype was detected many times. This chain uses TRBV20-1 with TRBJ1-1; D not certain. Germline V lookup: CDR1 DFQATT, CDR2 SNEGSKA (reference sequence). Deletions cut 6 bases from V and 2 bases from J, with 13 bases between. This CDR3 contains 13 residues. CDR3 nucleotide sequence: TGCAGTGCCCCCGTCCACACCAACACTGAAGCTTTCTTT. This codes for CSAPVHTNTEAFF.

The chain joins TRBV7-9 to TRBJ2-7, with D possibly matching TRBD2 (6 bases). The germline V gene has CDR1 SEHNR and CDR2 FQNEAQ (reference sequence). The CDR3 extends over 12 amino acids. V lost 3 bases, J lost 5 bases, and 8 bases lay in between. CDR3 sequence (DNA): TGTGCCAGCAGCTTCCAGCGGGACGAGCAGTACTTC. It translates to CASSFQRDEQYF.

This chain joins TRBV3-1 and TRBJ2-3; D unclear. The germline V and J ends were trimmed by 4 bases and 6 bases, with 8 bases remaining between them. Per germline, CDR1 LGHDT and CDR2 YNNKEL (reference sequence). This CDR3 is built from 12 residues. The CDR3: CASSPSRDTQYF. The CDR3 DNA reads as TGTGCCAGCAGCCCGTCAAGGGATACGCAGTATTTT.

This sequence joins TRBV6-5 and TRBJ1-1; D is possibly TRBD1 (6 bases). CDR1 and CDR2 (germline): MNHEY, SVGAGI. V lost 0 bases and J lost 1, with 9 bases in between. The CDR3 consists of 15 residues. CDR3 loop: CASSYSPRGNTEAFF. CDR3 sequence (DNA): TGTGCCAGCAGTTACTCGCCCAGGGGGAACACTGAAGCTTTCTTT.

This clonotype was seen more than once but under ten times. The chain uses TRBV18 and TRBJ2-1; D ambiguous. Germline CDR1 is KGHSH and CDR2 is LQKENI. CDR3 length: 15 residues. Trimming stripped 2 bases from V and 4 bases from J, with 12 bases between. The CDR3 spells CASSPSLGRYNEQFF. The CDR3 DNA reads as TGTGCCAGCTCACCATCTCTAGGCAGGTACAATGAGCAGTTCTTC.

V and J are TRBV12-3 or TRBV12-4 and TRBJ1-1; D uncertain. Trimming took 5 bases from V and 8 from J, leaving 9 bases between them. CDR3 length: 11 amino acids. This chain's CDR3 is CASSEQGEAFF. The CDR3 coding sequence is TGTGCCAGCAGTGAACAAGGGGAAGCTTTCTTT.

J is TRBJ2-6 and V is TRBV20-1; D unclear. V lost 2 bases to trimming and J lost 1 base, with 3 bases between them. CDR1 DFQATT and CDR2 SNEGSKA come from the germline V gene (reference sequence). The CDR3 consists of 13 residues. CDR3 coding DNA: TGCAGTGCTAGATGGTCTGGGGCCAACGTCCTGACTTTC. It specifies CSARWSGANVLTF.

This clonotype was detected many times. This chain connects TRBV12-3 or TRBV12-4 to TRBJ1-5, with D tentatively TRBD1 (5 bases). Trimming took 1 base from V and 7 from J, leaving 17 bases between them. The CDR3 contains 16 residues. The DNA of the CDR3 is TGTGCCAGCAGTTTAGGGGGCACTTTGACGTGGCAGCCCCAGCATTTT. It codes for CASSLGGTLTWQPQHF.

This clonotype was seen only a few times. The V and J genes are TRBV7-3 and TRBJ2-2; 9 bases align to TRBD2. Per germline, CDR1 SGHTA and CDR2 FQGTGA. J was trimmed by 8 bases and V by 3 bases; bases with no gene match: 13. CDR3 length: 17 amino acids. For the CDR3, the DNA is TGTGCCAGCAGCTTGCCTAGTAGCCTAGCGGGGCGTGGGGAGCTGTTTTTT. It encodes CASSLPSSLAGRGELFF.

There are a few counts of this clonotype. The V gene is TRBV5-1, the J gene TRBJ1-6; D remains unclear. Trimming pared 4 bases from V and 7 bases from J, leaving 12 bases between. The CDR3 is 14 amino acids. CDR1 is SGHRS and CDR2 is YFSETQ in the germline V gene. This CDR3 is CASSLQARNSPLHF. The CDR3 region has the DNA TGCGCCAGCAGCCTCCAGGCTCGGAATTCACCCCTCCACTTT. Full variable domain (missing parts from reference TRBV5-1 and TRBJ1-6): KAGVTQTPRYLIKTRGQQVTLSCSPISGHRSVSWYQQTPGQGLQFLFEYFSETQRNKGNFPGRFSGRQFSNSRSEMNVSTLELGDSALYLCASSLQARNSPLHFGNGTRLTVT.

This chain uses TRBV6-6 with TRBJ2-3; TRBD2 is a possible D gene (5 bases). CDR1 and CDR2 from the germline V gene are MNHNY and SVGAGI (reference sequence). Trimming left V 5 bases short and J 2 bases short, with 11 bases between. CDR3 length equals 14 residues. In nucleotides, the CDR3 is TGTGCCAGCAGTCCGACTACCTTCACAGATACGCAGTATTTT. This gives the protein CASSPTTFTDTQYF.

This chain connects TRBV12-3 or TRBV12-4 to TRBJ2-2; a possible D gene is TRBD1 (6 bases). Trimming shortened V by 2 bases and J by 4 bases, and 11 bases separated the two germline ends. The length of the CDR3 is 15 residues. The CDR3 region is CASSLLQGSTGELFF. The CDR3 nucleotides are TGTGCCAGCAGTTTACTACAGGGCAGCACCGGGGAGCTGTTTTTT.